This TCR beta chain was captured in a study of T cell responses to AZD1222 COVID-19 vaccine. Study conclusions and caveats: When two AZD1222 doses had been given, Spike-specific TCR breadth and depth rose.

This CDR3 spans 16 amino acids. Looked up from germline, CDR1 is ENHRY and CDR2 is SYGVKD. The J segment lost 1 base and the V segment lost 6 bases, leaving 10 bases of the junction unmatched. Using immunoSEQ multiplex PCR, the repertoire was profiled, and TCRdb retains in-frame clones only, with some absent. The sample consists of approximately 90,000 clones, just over 85% of them appearing once. Note on this clone: Its cognate antigen is unknown.

The sample consisted of peripheral blood, taken on day 0 of AZD1222 vaccination. The receptor's source is an adult in good health. The genes are TRBV10-3 and TRBJ2-7; TRBD2 matches 9 bases. The CDR3 region has the DNA TGTGCCATCAGAGACCGCTATAGCGGGAGTTCCTACGAGCAGTACTTC. Its translation is CAIRDRYSGSSYEQYF.